This TCR beta chain was sequenced in a study of Ad26.COV2.S vaccination and SARS-CoV-2 variants. As for the study in general: Donor joined the COV1001 Ad26.COV2.S trial arm. The authors gave Ad26.COV2.S intramuscularly, either once or twice 56 days apart.

Generated by immunoSEQ multiplex PCR, the TCRdb table keeps only in-frame clones and is missing some. The sample holds fewer than 600,000 clones, about 89% seen once. The V end was cut by 4 bases, the J end by 1 base, with 16 bases between. The CDR3 consists of 17 residues. Germline assignment: CDR1 KGHDR and CDR2 SFDVKD. Described treatment: over 15 received Ad26.COV2.S at low or high dose, single or two shots; a few received placebo; per-sample allocation not given. It was on day 63 after the first vaccine or placebo injection that samples were taken. This TCR was sampled from a person aged 18-65 years who received the Ad26.COV2.S COVID-19 vaccine or a placebo. This chain links TRBV24-1 with TRBJ2-4, with D tentatively TRBD1 or TRBD2 (5 bases each). The source was peripheral blood, collected in a trial of Ad26.COV2.S vaccine versus placebo. CDR3: CATSENVGAPAKNIQYF. CDR3 sequence (DNA): TGTGCCACCAGTGAAAATGTCGGGGCGCCGGCCAAAAACATTCAGTACTTC.